These 4 T cell receptor beta chains came from one sample sequenced in a study of beta chain features in type 1 diabetes. The entirety of the isolated RNA underwent reverse transcription, so expressed TCRB transcripts were sequenced. Assay: immunoSEQ multiplex PCR; the TCRdb copy retains only in-frame clones and omits some. Of about 620,000 clones in the sample, about a sixth were seen once. The sample taken for sequencing was naive CD4+ T cells from blood. These receptors were collected from a man between 18 and 35 years old in good health.

The chain joins TRBV6-1 to TRBJ1-5, with D perhaps matching TRBD1 (5 bases). V lost 6 bases and J 7 bases, leaving 13 bases between the germline ends. CDR1 is MNHNS and CDR2 is SASEGT in the germline V gene. The CDR3 loop spans 13 amino acids. The CDR3 coding sequence is TGTGCCAGCAGCCGGCTGGGGGGGCAGCCCCAGCATTTT. This encodes CASSRLGGQPQHF.

The chain employs TRBV4-1 and TRBJ1-5, with a weak D call TRBD1 (6 bases). CDR1 is MGHRA and CDR2 is YSYEKL in the germline V gene. The germline V and J ends were trimmed by 0 bases and 4 bases, with 13 bases remaining between them. The length of the CDR3 is 16 residues. This CDR3 is CASSQDGGLGNQPQHF. Written as DNA, the CDR3 is TGCGCCAGCAGCCAAGATGGGGGGCTGGGAAATCAGCCCCAGCATTTT.

Only one count was recorded for this clone. The V and J genes are TRBV9 and TRBJ2-3; TRBD1 might be the D (5 bases). Germline V gives CDR1 SGDLS, CDR2 YYNGEE. V dropped 3 bases and J dropped 3 bases, with 29 bases sitting between them. This CDR3 is built from 20 residues. The CDR3 DNA reads TGTGCCAGCAGCGCCCAGCAGGGCTTCCGGGCCGCTTTAGGGACAGATACGCAGTATTTT. It specifies CASSAQQGFRAALGTDTQYF.

V usage is TRBV19 and J usage is TRBJ1-5; possibly TRBD1 for D (5 bases). Trimming removed 0 bases at V and 1 base at J, with 13 bases between. The CDR3 spans 17 residues. Germline-derived CDR1 and CDR2 are LNHDA and SQIVND (reference sequence). The CDR3 region is CASSIDSGYRSNQPQHF. The CDR3 bases are TGTGCCAGTAGTATAGATTCGGGTTACAGGAGCAATCAGCCCCAGCATTTT.